The 25 T cell receptor beta chains reported below all come from one sample, sequenced in a study of regulatory T cells in long-lasting Graves disease. Time point described: persistent/refractory GD, antithyroid drugs over 5 years with positive TRAb. PBMCs provided the RNA from which the TCR library was made. Arm-PCR of CDR3 regions and iRepertoire HTBI primers were the basis on which TCR beta libraries were built. TCRdb passed the multiplex PCR reads through MiXCR, listing each CDR3 protein once. The data contain roughly 450,000 distinct CDR3 sequences, approximately 23% of them seen just once; the ten biggest clones take up around 13%. The source material was peripheral blood mononuclear cells (PBMCs), sampled when the disease was refractory, from a patient treated with antithyroid drugs. These receptor sequences come from a female donor with Graves disease.

Concerning this clonotype itself: In this CDR3 the conserved last residue, phenylalanine or tryptophan, is missing, so a read error is likely. V usage is TRBV4-3 and J usage is TRBJ2-5; TRBD2 matches at 14 bases. The CDR3 extends over 16 amino acids. With V trimmed by 2 bases and J by 4 bases, 3 bases remained unmatched. Germline V gene lookup returns CDR1 LGHNA and CDR2 YSLEER. DNA of the CDR3: TGCGCCAGCAGCCAATCGGGGACTAGCGGGAGAGAGACCCAGTACCTC. This sequence encodes CASSQSGTSGRETQYL.

The CDR3 is CASSFQSGLVLNEQFF. CDR3 coding DNA: TGTGCCAGCAGCTTCCAATCGGGACTAGTCCTAAATGAGCAGTTCTTC. The chain has TRBV7-2 and TRBJ2-1; TRBD2 aligns across 8 bases. The CDR3 runs 16 residues. Trimming took 3 bases from V and 7 from J; bases not matched to a gene: 11. Looked up from germline, CDR1 is SGHTA and CDR2 is FQGNSA.

This clonotype has ten or more counts. The chain carries TRBV6-5 and TRBJ2-5; 11 bases line up with TRBD2. The CDR3 runs 16 residues. Per the germline V gene, CDR1 is MNHEY and CDR2 is SVGAGI. J gave up 2 bases and V 1 base, and 3 bases lay outside the gene matches. As DNA, the CDR3 is TGTGCCAGCAGTTACTTTCGACTAGCGGGACAAGAGACCCAGTACTTC. Translating gives CASSYFRLAGQETQYF.

This clonotype was seen many times. The CDR3 is CASSSSTGWTEAFF. CDR3 DNA: TGTGCCAGCAGCTCGTCGACCGGCTGGACTGAAGCTTTCTTT. This chain uses TRBV7-2 with TRBJ1-1; D is undetermined. Germline assignment: CDR1 SGHTA and CDR2 FQGNSA. This CDR3 region has 14 residues. The V end lost 4 bases, the J end lost 5 bases, and 14 bases lay between the germline ends.

Many counts were recorded for this clonotype. This chain uses TRBV28 with TRBJ2-7; unclear D gene. Deletions cut 4 bases from V and 3 bases from J, with 10 bases between. Germline values: CDR1 MDHEN, CDR2 SYDVKM. The CDR3 has 13 residues. The CDR3 spells CASSSWASYEQYF. The CDR3 DNA sequence: TGTGCCAGCAGTTCGTGGGCCAGCTACGAGCAGTACTTC. Variable domain in full (rest from reference TRBV28 and TRBJ2-7): DVKVTQSSRYLVKRTGEKVFLECVQDMDHENMFWYRQDPGLGLRLIYFSYDVKMKEKGDIPEGYSVSREKKERFSLILESASTNQTSMYLCASSSWASYEQYFGPGTRLTVT.

This clonotype has more than one count but fewer than ten. The rearrangement uses TRBV20-1 and TRBJ1-1, with D possibly TRBD1 on 5 matching bases. This CDR3 is built from 14 residues. V was pared by 5 bases and J by 0 bases, with 13 bases between. CDR1 and CDR2 from the germline V gene are DFQATT and SNEGSKA (reference sequence). The CDR3 DNA sequence: TGCAGTGCTCGGGGACGCCGGATGAACACTGAAGCTTTCTTT. Protein sequence: CSARGRRMNTEAFF.

The rearrangement links TRBV20-1 to TRBJ2-3; D not resolved. The V end lost 6 bases, the J end lost 2 bases, and 15 bases lay between the germline ends. From germline, CDR1 is DFQATT and CDR2 SNEGSKA (reference sequence). The CDR3 consists of 14 residues. CDR3 sequence: CSARTDTSTDTQYF. The CDR3 DNA follows: TGCAGTGCGAGGACGGATACTTCCACAGATACGCAGTATTTT.

This clonotype appeared many times. The CDR3 spells CASSLVRGRETQYF. CDR3 coding DNA: TGTGCCAGCAGCTTAGTCAGGGGCAGGGAGACCCAGTACTTC. The chain links TRBV11-2 to TRBJ2-5, with a possible D match to TRBD1 (6 bases). V was trimmed by 1 base and J by 5 bases, leaving 11 bases between them. The germline gives CDR1 SGHAT, CDR2 FQNNGV. CDR3 length: 14 amino acids.

This clonotype was counted at least ten times. The chain uses TRBV24-1 and TRBJ2-3; D not certain. Germline assignment: CDR1 KGHDR and CDR2 SFDVKD. The ends were cut back, 5 bases at V and 1 base at J, with 9 bases in the middle. This CDR3 is built from 14 residues. For the CDR3, the DNA is TGTGCCACCAGTGGAGGATGGGGCACAGATACGCAGTATTTT. Protein sequence: CATSGGWGTDTQYF.

This clonotype was recorded at least ten times. This chain links TRBV6-1 with TRBJ2-2; 8 nucleotides line up with TRBD1. Per the germline V gene, CDR1 is MNHNS and CDR2 is SASEGT. The V gene end was trimmed by 6 bases and the J gene end by 10 bases; junction bases not matched to a gene: 16. The CDR3 runs 16 residues. In DNA, the CDR3 is TGTGCCAGCAGGGAACATGAAGACGACAGGGGTGAGGAGCTGTTTTTT. The encoded protein is CASREHEDDRGEELFF.

This clonotype was detected ten times or more. The chain links TRBV28 to TRBJ1-1; D possibly corresponds to TRBD1 (5 bases). Germline V gene lookup returns CDR1 MDHEN and CDR2 SYDVKM. The CDR3 contains 14 residues. V was shortened by 7 bases and J by 8 bases, with 20 bases between the two germline ends. CDR3 sequence reads: CASTPQGRGGEAFF. CDR3 coding DNA: TGTGCCAGCACCCCCCAAGGAAGGGGCGGCGAAGCTTTCTTT.

Ten or more counts support this clonotype. At one of its ends the junction is not consistent with the germline gene, which may arise from a read error. The chain uses TRBV7-2 and TRBJ2-7; the D gene is possibly TRBD2 (6 bases). The length of the CDR3 is 14 residues. CDR1 is SGHTA and CDR2 is FQGNSA in the germline V gene. As DNA, the CDR3 is TGTGCCAGCAGCCTAGCGCGGGCACCCAACGAGCAGTACTTC. It specifies CASSLARAPNEQYF.

The J gene is TRBJ1-1, the V gene TRBV10-2, with D hard to call. V was shortened by 11 bases and J by 6 bases, with 13 bases between the two germline ends. Germline CDR1 WSHSY, CDR2 SAAADI. This CDR3 is built from 11 residues. The CDR3 DNA is TGCGCCGTTCTCCAGGCCCCTGAAGCTTTCTTT. It yields the protein CAVLQAPEAFF.

This clonotype turned up a few times. The J gene is TRBJ2-7, the V gene TRBV7-2; maybe TRBD2 (6 bases). Trimming shortened V by 3 bases and J by 0 bases, and 9 bases separated the two germline ends. This CDR3 region has 14 residues. Germline loops: CDR1 SGHTA, CDR2 FQGNSA. The CDR3 nucleotides read TGTGCCAGCAGCTTTACTAGCACCTCCTACGAGCAGTACTTC. Translating it yields CASSFTSTSYEQYF.

This clonotype was seen a few times. This chain connects TRBV29-1 to TRBJ2-6; no reliable D call. The CDR3 runs 15 residues. CDR1 is SQVTM and CDR2 is ANQGSEA in the germline V gene. V shed 6 bases and J shed 0 bases, with 12 bases lying between them. The CDR3 loop reads CSVPSGPSGANVLTF. As DNA, the CDR3 is TGCAGCGTGCCGAGTGGGCCCTCTGGGGCCAACGTCCTGACTTTC.

This clonotype was seen at least ten times. The chain is built from TRBV2 and TRBJ1-5, with a tentative D call TRBD1 (5 bases). In germline, CDR1 is SNHLY, CDR2 FYNNEI. CDR3 length: 14 residues. V was pared by 7 bases and J by 0 bases, with 10 bases between. The CDR3 is CASNRGASNQPQHF. The CDR3 region has the DNA TGTGCCAGCAATAGAGGGGCTAGCAATCAGCCCCAGCATTTT.

The chain is built from TRBV5-5 and TRBJ2-2; 13 positions match TRBD2. Trimming at V came to 3 bases and at J to 3 bases, leaving 8 bases not matched to a gene. The CDR3 extends over 18 amino acids. Germline CDR1 SGHKS, CDR2 YYEKEE (reference sequence). The CDR3 spells CASSSGLAGSLDTGELFF. The DNA for the CDR3 is TGTGCCAGCAGCTCGGGACTAGCGGGGTCTTTGGACACCGGGGAGCTGTTTTTT.

This clonotype is a singleton in its sample. V gene TRBV12-3 or TRBV12-4 combines with J gene TRBJ2-3; weak D call: TRBD2 (5 bases). The CDR3 is 17 residues long. V dropped 1 base and J dropped 0 bases, with 14 bases sitting between them. This CDR3 is CASSLVVGGLSTDTQYF. For the CDR3, the DNA is TGTGCCAGCAGTTTAGTGGTTGGAGGATTAAGCACAGATACGCAGTATTTT.

This sequence joins TRBV28 and TRBJ2-3, with a weak D call TRBD2 (6 bases). V lost 3 bases, J lost 6 bases, and 16 bases lay in between. CDR3 size: 15 residues. The V gene's germline CDR1 is MDHEN and CDR2 SYDVKM. CDR3 coding DNA: TGTGCCAGCAGTTTGGGGCAGGGTGGGAGGGATACGCAGTATTTT. This translates into CASSLGQGGRDTQYF.

At least ten counts were recorded for this clonotype. This chain links TRBV7-2 with TRBJ1-1; D ambiguous. The CDR3 runs to 13 residues. Germline CDR1 is SGHTA and CDR2 is FQGNSA. Between the trimmed V and J ends, which lost 1 base and 10 bases, there was a span of 13 bases. The CDR3 here is CASSLEAGFSAFF. The CDR3 DNA is TGTGCCAGCAGCTTAGAAGCGGGCTTCTCAGCTTTCTTT.

V and J are TRBV2 and TRBJ2-3, with D perhaps TRBD1 (6 bases). CDR1 and CDR2 (germline): SNHLY, FYNNEI. Trimming shortened V by 1 base and J by 2 bases, and 10 bases separated the two germline ends. The CDR3 sequence is 15 residues long. The CDR3 is CASSEGRGITDTQYF. DNA for the CDR3: TGTGCCAGCAGTGAAGGAAGGGGGATCACAGATACGCAGTATTTT.

The chain uses TRBV7-2 and TRBJ2-3; D is possibly TRBD2 (7 bases). The CDR3 sequence is 17 residues long. Germline CDR1 and CDR2: SGHTA and FQGNSA. The ends were cut back, 1 base at V and 2 bases at J, with 16 bases in the middle. The CDR3 nucleotides are TGTGCCAGCAGCTTAGTGGGAGGGGGGGAACCCACAGATACGCAGTATTTT. Translating it yields CASSLVGGGEPTDTQYF.

As concerns this clonotype: This may be a read error: a much more frequent sequence differs by one nucleotide. V usage is TRBV6-1 and J usage is TRBJ2-7; 10 bases align to TRBD2. There are 15 residues in the CDR3. From germline, CDR1 is MNHNS and CDR2 SASEGT. V shed 6 bases and J 5 bases; nucleotides not matched to a gene: 10. The CDR3 DNA follows: TGTGCCAGCAGCTCCGAGACTAGCGGGTCCCACGAGCAGTACTTC. Its protein product is CASSSETSGSHEQYF.

This clonotype was seen a few times. The CDR3 DNA reads as TGCAGCGTTGAATCCCGGGACGGCACTGAAGCTTTCTTT. It yields the protein CSVESRDGTEAFF. The chain is built from TRBV29-1 and TRBJ1-1; a possible D gene is TRBD1 (5 bases). Trimming shortened V by 2 bases and J by 4 bases, and 11 bases separated the two germline ends. This CDR3 is 13 amino acids long. Germline-derived CDR1 and CDR2 are SQVTM and ANQGSEA.

This clonotype has only a few counts. J is TRBJ2-1 and V is TRBV2; D might be TRBD1 or TRBD2, each matching 5 bases. The germline V gene has CDR1 SNHLY and CDR2 FYNNEI. This CDR3 has 16 residues. Trimming removed 0 bases at V and 3 bases at J, with 12 bases between. CDR3 loop: CASSEAGAPDYNEQFF. CDR3 coding DNA: TGTGCCAGCAGTGAAGCCGGGGCACCAGACTACAATGAGCAGTTCTTC.